These T cell receptor beta chains were read from a single sample in a study of T-cell reconstitution after alpha-beta-depleted transplantation in children. TCRdb recomputed calls from the PCR reads with MiXCR, one row per CDR3 protein. This table holds 400,000 to 500,000 distinct CDR3 sequences, 11% found once. The sample consisted of PBMCs from the stem cell graft donor, taken from the stem cell graft. The receptors were gathered from a human donor who donated a stem cell graft to a child with acute myeloid leukemia. Each CDR3 is given with its conserved first and last residue. The order of the fields is CDR3 DNA, CDR3 protein, CDR3 length, J gene, clone size, V gene, D gene. The D gene is left open where the match is weak. A row's size may be missing; if present it is once, few, many or a size class.

CDR3 DNA: TGTGCCACCAGTACGTACGCTAACTATGGCTACACCTTC
CDR3 protein: CATSTYANYGYTF
CDR3 length: 13
J gene: TRBJ1-2
clone size: NA
V gene: TRBV24-1
D gene: NA

CDR3 DNA: TGTGCCAGCAGCTTAGACGGGGGCCTCCAAGAGACCCAGTACTTC
CDR3 protein: CASSLDGGLQETQYF
CDR3 length: 15
J gene: TRBJ2-5
clone size: few
V gene: TRBV7-9
D gene: NA

CDR3 DNA: TGTGCCAGCAGCTTATTGTCTCTAGCGGGTAGCTCCTACAATGAGCAGTTCTTC
CDR3 protein: CASSLLSLAGSSYNEQFF
CDR3 length: 18
J gene: TRBJ2-1
clone size: many
V gene: TRBV11-1
D gene: TRBD2

CDR3 DNA: TGCAGCCTAGCGGGAGGTGCCTACAATGAGCAGTTCTTC
CDR3 protein: CSLAGGAYNEQFF
CDR3 length: 13
J gene: TRBJ2-1
clone size: few
V gene: TRBV20-1
D gene: TRBD2

CDR3 DNA: TGTGCCAGCAACGAGCGACCGAACACCGGGGAGCTGTTTTTT
CDR3 protein: CASNERPNTGELFF
CDR3 length: 14
J gene: TRBJ2-2
clone size: few
V gene: TRBV12-3/TRBV12-4
D gene: NA

CDR3 DNA: TGTGCCAGCAGTTTCCTAGCGGGGGGGCCGAATACGCAGTATTTT
CDR3 protein: CASSFLAGGPNTQYF
CDR3 length: 15
J gene: TRBJ2-3
clone size: few
V gene: TRBV6-5
D gene: TRBD2

CDR3 DNA: TGCGCCAGCAGCTTGGACGGGGGGCGCAATGAGCAGTTCTTC
CDR3 protein: CASSLDGGRNEQFF
CDR3 length: 14
J gene: TRBJ2-1
clone size: NA
V gene: TRBV5-1
D gene: NA

CDR3 DNA: TGTGCCACCAGCGAGGACAGGGCAAACCGCTTGAGCACTGAAGCTTTCTTT
CDR3 protein: CATSEDRANRLSTEAFF
CDR3 length: 17
J gene: TRBJ1-1
clone size: NA
V gene: TRBV15
D gene: TRBD1

CDR3 DNA: TGTGCCAGCCGGTTCGGGAGCCGGCAGACTGAAGCTTTCTTT
CDR3 protein: CASRFGSRQTEAFF
CDR3 length: 14
J gene: TRBJ1-1
clone size: few
V gene: TRBV7-2
D gene: NA

CDR3 DNA: TGCAGCGTTGAGGCACCAGACACCTACGAGCAGTACTTC
CDR3 protein: CSVEAPDTYEQYF
CDR3 length: 13
J gene: TRBJ2-7
clone size: NA
V gene: TRBV29-1
D gene: NA

CDR3 DNA: TGTGCCAGCAGTCCTCACACCGCCCGTTTC
CDR3 protein: CASSPHTARF
CDR3 length: 10
J gene: TRBJ2-4
clone size: NA
V gene: TRBV6-5
D gene: NA

CDR3 DNA: TGCGCCAGCAGCTTAATCAGCGGGAGGCTCTCCTACGAGCAGTACTTC
CDR3 protein: CASSLISGRLSYEQYF
CDR3 length: 16
J gene: TRBJ2-7
clone size: many
V gene: TRBV5-1
D gene: TRBD2

CDR3 DNA: TGCAGCGTTGATCGTATCCGGAATGAGCAGTTCTTC
CDR3 protein: CSVDRIRNEQFF
CDR3 length: 12
J gene: TRBJ2-1
clone size: NA
V gene: TRBV29-1
D gene: NA

CDR3 DNA: TGTGCCAGCAGCTTAAGTCTGGGGGACCAAGAGACCCAGTACTTC
CDR3 protein: CASSLSLGDQETQYF
CDR3 length: 15
J gene: TRBJ2-5
clone size: NA
V gene: TRBV7-2
D gene: NA

CDR3 DNA: TGTGCCAGCAGTGAACGGGTAGCTCAAATCGGGGAGCTGTTTTTT
CDR3 protein: CASSERVAQIGELFF
CDR3 length: 15
J gene: TRBJ2-2
clone size: few
V gene: TRBV25-1
D gene: NA

CDR3 DNA: TGTGCCAGCAGCTTAAATAGGGACGAGACCCAGTACTTC
CDR3 protein: CASSLNRDETQYF
CDR3 length: 13
J gene: TRBJ2-5
clone size: many
V gene: TRBV7-2
D gene: NA

CDR3 DNA: TGTGCCAGCAGTGTTGAAGTGTTGGGCCTGGGACAGGGATATGGCTACACCTTC
CDR3 protein: CASSVEVLGLGQGYGYTF
CDR3 length: 18
J gene: TRBJ1-2
clone size: few
V gene: TRBV25-1
D gene: TRBD1

CDR3 DNA: TGTGCCAGCAGCTTGTCAAGCGGCAGTCGGGTCTATGGCTACACCTTC
CDR3 protein: CASSLSSGSRVYGYTF
CDR3 length: 16
J gene: TRBJ1-2
clone size: NA
V gene: TRBV5-5
D gene: NA

CDR3 DNA: TGCAGTGCTAGAGATGACAGGGATCCTGGCACCGGGGAGCTGTTTTTT
CDR3 protein: CSARDDRDPGTGELFF
CDR3 length: 16
J gene: TRBJ2-2
clone size: few
V gene: TRBV20-1
D gene: TRBD1

CDR3 DNA: TGTGCCAGCAGCTTAGGGATCCTGGGTCCCCTCGAGCAGTACTTC
CDR3 protein: CASSLGILGPLEQYF
CDR3 length: 15
J gene: TRBJ2-7
clone size: few
V gene: TRBV11-2
D gene: NA

CDR3 DNA: TGTGCCAGCAGTATCCCCGGGACAGGAGAAAAACTGTTTTTT
CDR3 protein: CASSIPGTGEKLFF
CDR3 length: 14
J gene: TRBJ1-4
clone size: few
V gene: TRBV6-1
D gene: TRBD1

CDR3 DNA: TGTGCCAGCCGTGCGACAGGTGCGTCGACAGATACGCAGTATTTT
CDR3 protein: CASRATGASTDTQYF
CDR3 length: 15
J gene: TRBJ2-3
clone size: few
V gene: TRBV6-1
D gene: NA

CDR3 DNA: TGTGCCTGGAGTGTAATGGGGGCTGAAGCTTTCTTT
CDR3 protein: CAWSVMGAEAFF
CDR3 length: 12
J gene: TRBJ1-1
clone size: few
V gene: TRBV30
D gene: NA

CDR3 DNA: TGTGCCAGCAGCTTCGGGGGGGGGGCCTACGAGCAGTACTTC
CDR3 protein: CASSFGGGAYEQYF
CDR3 length: 14
J gene: TRBJ2-7
clone size: few
V gene: TRBV7-2
D gene: TRBD2

CDR3 DNA: TGCGCCAGCAGCTTGGCGCCTTACAATGAGCAGTTCTTC
CDR3 protein: CASSLAPYNEQFF
CDR3 length: 13
J gene: TRBJ2-1
clone size: many
V gene: TRBV5-1
D gene: NA

CDR3 DNA: TGTGCCAGCAGCTCCTGGACAGGGGTCGAGCAGTACTTC
CDR3 protein: CASSSWTGVEQYF
CDR3 length: 13
J gene: TRBJ2-7
clone size: few
V gene: TRBV7-8
D gene: TRBD1

CDR3 DNA: TGCAGTGCTAGCGGGAGTAGAAATGAGCAGTTCTTC
CDR3 protein: CSASGSRNEQFF
CDR3 length: 12
J gene: TRBJ2-1
clone size: few
V gene: TRBV20-1
D gene: NA

CDR3 DNA: TGCAGCGTTGAAGATCGCGGGGTAGGGGAGCTGTTTTTT
CDR3 protein: CSVEDRGVGELFF
CDR3 length: 13
J gene: TRBJ2-2
clone size: NA
V gene: TRBV29-1
D gene: NA

CDR3 DNA: TGTGCCAGCAATTTCCCCTCGGGACTAGCGGCTACGAACACCGGGGAGCTGTTTTTT
CDR3 protein: CASNFPSGLAATNTGELFF
CDR3 length: 19
J gene: TRBJ2-2
clone size: NA
V gene: TRBV28
D gene: TRBD2

CDR3 DNA: TGCAGTGCTAGAGGGACTAGCGGGTCCAGATCTGGGGCCAACGTCCTGACTTTC
CDR3 protein: CSARGTSGSRSGANVLTF
CDR3 length: 18
J gene: TRBJ2-6
clone size: NA
V gene: TRBV20-1
D gene: TRBD2

CDR3 DNA: TGTGCCATCAACGATCTAGCCGGCGGAGATACGCAGTATTTT
CDR3 protein: CAINDLAGGDTQYF
CDR3 length: 14
J gene: TRBJ2-3
clone size: few
V gene: TRBV10-3
D gene: NA

CDR3 DNA: TGCAGCGTCCAAGAGGGGGTAGATACGCAGTATTTT
CDR3 protein: CSVQEGVDTQYF
CDR3 length: 12
J gene: TRBJ2-3
clone size: few
V gene: TRBV29-1
D gene: NA

CDR3 DNA: TGCAGTGCACAGGAAGGGGGCGGCTATGGCTACACCTTC
CDR3 protein: CSAQEGGGYGYTF
CDR3 length: 13
J gene: TRBJ1-2
clone size: NA
V gene: TRBV20-1
D gene: TRBD1

CDR3 DNA: TGTGCCAGCTCACCTCAATCAGGGCCACTTAGGGGTGAGCAGTTCTTC
CDR3 protein: CASSPQSGPLRGEQFF
CDR3 length: 16
J gene: TRBJ2-1
clone size: few
V gene: TRBV18
D gene: NA

CDR3 DNA: TGTGCCAGCAGTCCATCACCAAGGGATCTTAACAATGAGCAGTTCTTC
CDR3 protein: CASSPSPRDLNNEQFF
CDR3 length: 16
J gene: TRBJ2-1
clone size: many
V gene: TRBV6-2/TRBV6-3
D gene: NA

CDR3 DNA: TGTGCCAGCAGCTTAGTCACTAGCGGCCTGGTCGGGGATCAGTATTTT
CDR3 protein: CASSLVTSGLVGDQYF
CDR3 length: 16
J gene: TRBJ2-3
clone size: NA
V gene: TRBV7-8
D gene: TRBD2

CDR3 DNA: TGTGCCAGCAGCGTAGAGGAGCTGCCCGCGAACACCGGGGAGCTGTTTTTT
CDR3 protein: CASSVEELPANTGELFF
CDR3 length: 17
J gene: TRBJ2-2
clone size: NA
V gene: TRBV9
D gene: NA

CDR3 DNA: TGTGCCAGCAGCTCAGTCAACGGGGTTCCGGTCTTC
CDR3 protein: CASSSVNGVPVF
CDR3 length: 12
J gene: TRBJ2-1
clone size: few
V gene: TRBV7-3
D gene: NA

CDR3 DNA: TGTGCCAGCAGCTTAGAAGAGGGGAGAGAGCAGTACTTC
CDR3 protein: CASSLEEGREQYF
CDR3 length: 13
J gene: TRBJ2-7
clone size: few
V gene: TRBV7-9
D gene: NA

CDR3 DNA: TGTGCCAGCAGCGCGGGCGGCGGGAGATATTCCTACAATGAGCAGTTCTTC
CDR3 protein: CASSAGGGRYSYNEQFF
CDR3 length: 17
J gene: TRBJ2-1
clone size: few
V gene: TRBV5-4
D gene: TRBD2